This T cell receptor beta chain was identified in a study of T cell responses to AZD1222 COVID-19 vaccine. Study observations and caveats: CD4 TCRs covered the whole spike, strongest at regions 160-218 and 743-854. Two AZD1222 administrations were followed by greater Spike-specific TCR breadth and depth.

With respect to this clone: The antigen is unknown.

Some second doses came at about 4 weeks and others at about 12 weeks; these were pooled. Clones were sequenced by immunoSEQ multiplex PCR, and TCRdb holds only the in-frame ones, with some missing. The sample consists of more than 100,000 clones, more than 85% of them appearing once. The CDR3 has 17 amino acids. Germline V CDR1 and CDR2: SGHRS, YFSETQ. V shed 4 bases, J shed 3 bases, and the junction held 8 bases outside the gene matches. The sequencing used peripheral blood, collected 28 days after the second AZD1222 dose. The chain is built from TRBV5-1 and TRBJ2-3, with 13 nucleotides matching TRBD2. The TCR was taken from an adult who received the AZD1222 COVID-19 vaccine. CDR3 protein: CASSPGLAGVGTDTQYF. The CDR3 DNA reads TGCGCCAGCAGCCCCGGACTAGCGGGAGTAGGGACAGATACGCAGTATTTT.